The clone carrying this T cell receptor beta chain was counted only a few times. What it recognizes is unknown. 13 Jbeta primers and 60 Vbeta primers were used for the PCR. The assay was immunoSEQ multiplex PCR, and TCRdb's table has in-frame clones only and misses some. The table shows some 190,000 clones, with 77% occurring only once. The V gene's germline CDR1 is MNHEY and CDR2 SVGAGI. There are 14 residues in the CDR3. The J segment lost 6 bases and the V segment lost 0 bases, leaving 3 bases of the junction unmatched. The sample is drawn from a study of cytomegalovirus exposure and HLA in healthy donors. In the study overall: Earlier, fewer than 130 million unique TCR beta sequences were recovered from roughly 170 million T cells by an analysis.

Study-wide results and limits: Reportedly, HLA-A and HLA-B alleles of most subjects were accurately predicted from TCR beta. In a later analysis, specific HLA alleles were associated with over 15,000 TCR beta sequences at a 0.05 false discovery rate. Listed as cytomegalovirus-associated were over 150 TCR beta chains.

This TCR was recovered from a man aged 18 to 29 in good health and CMV-seronegative. Specimen: PBMCs. This chain links TRBV6-5 with TRBJ2-5; 8 bases are shared with TRBD1. The CDR3 DNA is TGTGCCAGCAGTTACTCGTGGACAGGGAAGACCCAGTACTTC. This encodes CASSYSWTGKTQYF.